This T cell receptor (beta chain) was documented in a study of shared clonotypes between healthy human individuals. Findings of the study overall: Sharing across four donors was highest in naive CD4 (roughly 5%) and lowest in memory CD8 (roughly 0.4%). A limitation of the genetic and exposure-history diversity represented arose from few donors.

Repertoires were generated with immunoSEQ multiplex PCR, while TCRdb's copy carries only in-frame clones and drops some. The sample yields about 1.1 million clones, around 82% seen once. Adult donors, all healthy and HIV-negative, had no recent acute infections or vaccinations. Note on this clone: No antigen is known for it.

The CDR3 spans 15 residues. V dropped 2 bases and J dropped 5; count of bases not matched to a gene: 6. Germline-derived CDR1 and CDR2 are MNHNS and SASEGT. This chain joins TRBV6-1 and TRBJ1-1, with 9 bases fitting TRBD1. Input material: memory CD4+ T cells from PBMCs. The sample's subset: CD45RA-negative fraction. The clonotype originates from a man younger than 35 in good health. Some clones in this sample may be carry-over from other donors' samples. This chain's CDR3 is CASSEMGTGTTEAFF. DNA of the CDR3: TGTGCCAGCAGTGAAATGGGGACAGGGACGACTGAAGCTTTCTTT.